This T cell receptor (beta chain) was sequenced in a study of T cell repertoires in cytomegalovirus infection. Study in general: HLA-C-restricted CMV epitopes, recently identified, and well-studied HLA-B-restricted ones were used by the study.

The V gene's germline CDR1 is DFQATT and CDR2 SNEGSKA (reference sequence). The ends were cut back, 3 bases at V and 2 bases at J, with 13 bases in the middle. This CDR3 is built from 14 residues. Ten or more counts support this clonotype. The antigen is unknown. TCRdb fed the reads into MiXCR, producing one record per CDR3 protein. The data contain some 500,000 distinct CDR3 sequences, more than 30% of them singletons. The receptor comes from a human donor in good health (CMV status not recorded). Some clones in this sample may be carry-over from other donors' samples. The material sequenced was cultured PBMCs, taken from culture after CMV antigen stimulation. The chain joins TRBV20-1 to TRBJ1-1; D may be TRBD1 (6 bases). This CDR3 is CSASRMTGNTEAFF. Here the CDR3 DNA reads TGCAGTGCTAGTAGGATGACAGGAAACACTGAAGCTTTCTTT.